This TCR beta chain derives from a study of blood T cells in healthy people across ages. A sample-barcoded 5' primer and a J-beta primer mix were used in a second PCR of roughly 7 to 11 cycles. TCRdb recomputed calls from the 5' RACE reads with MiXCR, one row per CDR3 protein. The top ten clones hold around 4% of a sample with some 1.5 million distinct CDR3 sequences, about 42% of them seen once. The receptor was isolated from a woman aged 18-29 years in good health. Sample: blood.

DNA for the CDR3: TGTGCCAGCAGCGCCACAGGGGATGAGAATTCACCCCTCCACTTT. Translated: CASSATGDENSPLHF. The chain recombines TRBV9 with TRBJ1-6, with TRBD1 matching over 7 bases. In germline, CDR1 is SGDLS, CDR2 YYNGEE. V lost 3 bases and J lost 7; bases outside the gene matches: 7. The CDR3 runs to 15 residues.